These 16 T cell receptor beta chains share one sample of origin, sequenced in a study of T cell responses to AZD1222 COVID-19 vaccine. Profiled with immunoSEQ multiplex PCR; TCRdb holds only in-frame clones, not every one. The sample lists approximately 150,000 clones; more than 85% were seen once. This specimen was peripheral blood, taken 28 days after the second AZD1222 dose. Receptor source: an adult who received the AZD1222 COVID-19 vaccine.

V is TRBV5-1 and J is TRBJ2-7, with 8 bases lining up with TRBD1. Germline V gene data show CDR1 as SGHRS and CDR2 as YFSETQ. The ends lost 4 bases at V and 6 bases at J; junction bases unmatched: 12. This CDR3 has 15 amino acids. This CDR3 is CASSPGQGRSLEQYF. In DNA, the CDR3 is TGCGCCAGCAGCCCCGGACAGGGAAGGTCTCTCGAGCAGTACTTC.

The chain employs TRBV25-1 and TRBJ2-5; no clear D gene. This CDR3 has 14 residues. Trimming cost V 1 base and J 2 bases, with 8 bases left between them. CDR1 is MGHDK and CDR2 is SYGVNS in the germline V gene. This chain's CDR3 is CASSEFAPQETQYF. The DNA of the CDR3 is TGTGCCAGCAGTGAATTTGCTCCTCAAGAGACCCAGTACTTC.

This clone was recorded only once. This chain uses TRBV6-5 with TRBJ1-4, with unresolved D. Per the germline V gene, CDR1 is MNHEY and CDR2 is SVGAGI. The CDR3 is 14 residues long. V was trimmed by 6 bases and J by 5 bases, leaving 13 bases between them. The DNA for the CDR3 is TGTGCCAGCAGCCTCACCGGTCCCAATGAAAAACTGTTTTTT. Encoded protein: CASSLTGPNEKLFF.

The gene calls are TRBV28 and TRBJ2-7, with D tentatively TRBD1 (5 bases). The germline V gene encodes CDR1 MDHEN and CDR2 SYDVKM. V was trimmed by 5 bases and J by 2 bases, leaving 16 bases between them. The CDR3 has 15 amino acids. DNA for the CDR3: TGTGCCAGCAGTCTAAACAGGAAGGTGGCCTACGAGCAGTACTTC. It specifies CASSLNRKVAYEQYF.

The CDR3 sequence is CASSLDRAAEQYF. CDR3 sequence (DNA): TGTGCCAGCAGCCTTGACAGGGCGGCCGAGCAGTACTTC. The chain is built from TRBV7-8 and TRBJ2-7; TRBD1 agrees at 7 bases. The V segment lost 5 bases and the J segment 6 bases; nucleotides outside the gene matches: 7. In germline, CDR1 is SGHVS, CDR2 FQNEAQ. The CDR3 consists of 13 residues.

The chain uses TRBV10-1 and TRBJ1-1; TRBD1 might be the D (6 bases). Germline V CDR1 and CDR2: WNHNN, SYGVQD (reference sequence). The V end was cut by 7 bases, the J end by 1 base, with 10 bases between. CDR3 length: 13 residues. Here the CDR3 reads CASKKDRNTEAFF. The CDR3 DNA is TGCGCCAGCAAGAAGGACAGGAACACTGAAGCTTTCTTT.

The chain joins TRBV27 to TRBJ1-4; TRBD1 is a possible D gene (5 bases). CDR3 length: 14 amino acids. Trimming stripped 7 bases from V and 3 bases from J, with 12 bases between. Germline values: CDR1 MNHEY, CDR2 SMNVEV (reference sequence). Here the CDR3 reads CASKSRGSNEKLFF. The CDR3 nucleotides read TGTGCCAGCAAATCTCGGGGCTCTAATGAAAAACTGTTTTTT.

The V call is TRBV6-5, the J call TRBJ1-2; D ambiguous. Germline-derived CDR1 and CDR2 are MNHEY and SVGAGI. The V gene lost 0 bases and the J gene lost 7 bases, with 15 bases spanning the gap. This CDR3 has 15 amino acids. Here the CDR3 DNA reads TGTGCCAGCAGTTACTCGATGAGGGCGATAAGTGGCTACACCTTC. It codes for CASSYSMRAISGYTF.

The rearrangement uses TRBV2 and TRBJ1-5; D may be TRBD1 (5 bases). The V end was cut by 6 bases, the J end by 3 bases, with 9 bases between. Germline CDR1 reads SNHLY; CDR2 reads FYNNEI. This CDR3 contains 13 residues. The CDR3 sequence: CASRQEYNQPQHF. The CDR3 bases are TGTGCCAGCAGACAGGAGTACAATCAGCCCCAGCATTTT.

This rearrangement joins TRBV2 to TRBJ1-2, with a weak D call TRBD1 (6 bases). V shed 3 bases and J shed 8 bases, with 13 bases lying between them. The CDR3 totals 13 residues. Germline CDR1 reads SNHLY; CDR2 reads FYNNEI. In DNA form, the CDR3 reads TGTGCCAGCAGTGAGCAGGGGCCAGGAGGCTACACCTTC. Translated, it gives CASSEQGPGGYTF.

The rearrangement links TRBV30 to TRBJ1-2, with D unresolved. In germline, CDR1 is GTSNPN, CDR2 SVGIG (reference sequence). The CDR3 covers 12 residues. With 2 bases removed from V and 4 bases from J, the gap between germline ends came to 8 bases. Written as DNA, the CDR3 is TGTGCCTGGAGTAGACAAATCTATGGCTACACCTTC. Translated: CAWSRQIYGYTF.

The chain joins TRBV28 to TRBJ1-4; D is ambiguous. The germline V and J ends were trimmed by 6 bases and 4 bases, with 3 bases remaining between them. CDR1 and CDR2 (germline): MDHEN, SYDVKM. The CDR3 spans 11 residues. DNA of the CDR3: TGTGCCAGCAGGGATAATGAAAAACTGTTTTTT. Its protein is CASRDNEKLFF.

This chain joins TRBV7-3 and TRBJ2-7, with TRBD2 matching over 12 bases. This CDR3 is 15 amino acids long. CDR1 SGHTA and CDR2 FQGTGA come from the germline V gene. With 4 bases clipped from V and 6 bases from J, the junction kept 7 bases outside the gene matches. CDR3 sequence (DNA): TGTGCCAGCAGCTCGACTAGCGGGAGTGTGGGCGAGCAGTACTTC. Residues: CASSSTSGSVGEQYF.

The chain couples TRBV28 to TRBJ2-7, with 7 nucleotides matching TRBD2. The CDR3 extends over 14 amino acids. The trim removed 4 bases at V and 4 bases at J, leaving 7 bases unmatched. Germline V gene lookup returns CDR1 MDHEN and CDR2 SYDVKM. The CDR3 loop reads CASSSPGGEYEQYF. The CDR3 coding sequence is TGTGCCAGCAGTTCCCCGGGAGGAGAGTACGAGCAGTACTTC.

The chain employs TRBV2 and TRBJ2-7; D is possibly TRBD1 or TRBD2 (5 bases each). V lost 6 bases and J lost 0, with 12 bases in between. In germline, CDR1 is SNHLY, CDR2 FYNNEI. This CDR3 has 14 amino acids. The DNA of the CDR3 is TGTGCCAGCAGGGGGGACCCAAGCTCCTACGAGCAGTACTTC. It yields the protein CASRGDPSSYEQYF.

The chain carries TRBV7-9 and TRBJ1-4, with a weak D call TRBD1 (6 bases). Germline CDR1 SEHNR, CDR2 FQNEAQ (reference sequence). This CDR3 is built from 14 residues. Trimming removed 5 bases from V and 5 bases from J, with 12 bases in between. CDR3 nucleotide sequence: TGTGCCAGCAGCCCTTGGGGGCAGAATGAAAAACTGTTTTTT. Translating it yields CASSPWGQNEKLFF.